The 27 T cell receptor beta chains in this list originate from one sample, sequenced in a study of T cells after yellow fever vaccination. TCRdb reanalysed the 5' RACE reads using MiXCR and keeps one entry per CDR3 protein. The sample consists of about 110,000 distinct CDR3 sequences, under 9% of them appearing once. The specimen comprised CD8+ T cells sorted from PBMCs, sampled 45 days after the yellow fever booster vaccination. The receptor set was obtained from a man in his thirties or forties who received the YFV17D yellow fever vaccine.

This clonotype was counted many times. The rearrangement links TRBV9 to TRBJ2-2; 9 positions match TRBD1. Germline V gene lookup returns CDR1 SGDLS and CDR2 YYNGEE. With 1 base clipped from V and 7 bases from J, the junction kept 14 bases outside the gene matches. This CDR3 spans 18 amino acids. The CDR3 DNA is TGTGCCAGCAGCGTAATGGACAGGGGATCCCAAGCTAGCGGGGAGCTGTTTTTT. Translation gives CASSVMDRGSQASGELFF.

This clonotype was picked up many times. This chain uses TRBV12-5 with TRBJ2-1; D possibly corresponds to TRBD1 (6 bases). Trimming shortened V by 8 bases and J by 7 bases, and 15 bases separated the two germline ends. This CDR3 comprises 13 residues. Germline CDR1 is LGHNT and CDR2 is FRNRAP. CDR3 loop: CASSYAGVNEQFF. In nucleotides, the CDR3 is TGTGCTAGTAGCTACGCAGGGGTGAATGAGCAGTTCTTC.

This clonotype was found many times. The chain has TRBV29-1 and TRBJ2-7; 12 nucleotides match TRBD1. J lost 7 bases, V lost 7 bases, and 8 bases had no gene match. Germline V gene lookup returns CDR1 SQVTM and CDR2 ANQGSEA. The CDR3 loop spans 13 amino acids. The CDR3 loop reads CSASGQGAGEQYF. The CDR3 bases are TGCAGCGCCTCGGGACAGGGGGCTGGGGAGCAGTACTTC.

On this clonotype: An end of the junction differs from the germline gene, which may be a read error. J is TRBJ2-7 and V is TRBV12-3 or TRBV12-4, with 9 bases identical to TRBD2. The CDR3 runs 18 residues. This chain's CDR3 is CARSSGTSRIQQPYEQYF. CDR3 DNA: TGTGCCCGCAGTTCCGGGACTAGCAGAATACAGCAGCCCTACGAGCAGTACTTC.

This chain joins TRBV4-3 and TRBJ2-2, with D uncertain. Germline V gives CDR1 LGHNA, CDR2 YSLEER. V lost 0 bases and J lost 4, with 12 bases in between. This CDR3 comprises 16 residues. DNA of the CDR3: TGCGCCAGCAGCCAAGATAAGAGAACCAGCACCGGGGAGCTGTTTTTT. Its translation is CASSQDKRTSTGELFF.

This clonotype was observed many times. The genes are TRBV5-1 and TRBJ1-2; D remains unclear. Germline loops: CDR1 SGHRS, CDR2 YFSETQ. Between the trimmed V and J ends, which lost 2 bases and 2 bases, there was a span of 7 bases. This CDR3 has 13 amino acids. CDR3 nucleotides: TGCGCCAGCAGCTTTGATAGAAACTATGGCTACACCTTC. Protein sequence: CASSFDRNYGYTF.

This clonotype was counted many times. J is TRBJ2-1 and V is TRBV27, with D perhaps TRBD2 (5 bases). The germline V gene has CDR1 MNHEY and CDR2 SMNVEV (reference sequence). The CDR3 is made up of 15 amino acids. V lost 5 bases, J lost 5 bases, and 16 bases lay in between. The DNA of the CDR3 is TGTGCCAGCAGTCCTAGGGTGGACGGGGACAATGAGCAGTTCTTC. Translating gives CASSPRVDGDNEQFF.

This clonotype was counted at least ten times. The chain recombines TRBV4-1 with TRBJ2-7, with TRBD1 identical over 9 bases. CDR1 is MGHRA, CDR2 YSYEKL, per germline. The ends lost 4 bases at V and 5 bases at J; junction bases unmatched: 9. The CDR3 runs to 15 residues. Here the CDR3 reads CASSPLGQGTHEQYF. CDR3 in DNA: TGCGCCAGCAGCCCCCTGGGACAGGGAACCCACGAGCAGTACTTC.

The rearrangement links TRBV7-2 to TRBJ1-6; D unclear. V was shortened by 5 bases and J by 4 bases, with 9 bases between the two germline ends. The CDR3 has 14 amino acids. The germline gives CDR1 SGHTA, CDR2 FQGNSA. CDR3 protein: CASSPGLYNSPLHF. The CDR3 DNA reads as TGTGCCAGCAGCCCAGGACTTTATAATTCACCCCTCCACTTT. The full variable domain, completed using reference TRBV7-2 and TRBJ1-6, is GAGVSQSPSNKVTEKGKDVELRCDPISGHTALYWYRQSLGQGLEFLIYFQGNSAPDKSGLPSDRFSAERTGGSVSTLTIQRTQQEDSAVYLCASSPGLYNSPLHFGNGTRLTVT.

This clonotype was detected many times. This chain uses TRBV7-8 with TRBJ2-1; TRBD2 agrees at 9 bases. Germline V lookup: CDR1 SGHVS, CDR2 FQNEAQ. V dropped 3 bases and J dropped 3; count of bases not matched to a gene: 3. This CDR3 region has 15 residues. Written as DNA, the CDR3 is TGTGCCAGCAGCTTTCAGACTAGCGGCTACAATGAGCAGTTCTTC. Translated, it gives CASSFQTSGYNEQFF.

This clonotype was seen repeatedly, ten times or more. The chain uses TRBV4-1 and TRBJ2-2, with D perhaps matching TRBD1 (6 bases). The V gene's germline CDR1 is MGHRA and CDR2 YSYEKL. The ends were cut back, 0 bases at V and 0 bases at J, with 8 bases in the middle. CDR3 length: 16 amino acids. The CDR3 loop reads CASSQEDRTNTGELFF. CDR3 bases: TGCGCCAGCAGCCAAGAGGACAGAACGAACACCGGGGAGCTGTTTTTT.

A remark on this clonotype: At one boundary the junction diverges from the germline segment, which might be a read error. The chain has TRBV12-3 or TRBV12-4 and TRBJ2-1; TRBD1 agrees at 7 bases. The length of the CDR3 is 18 residues. The CDR3 nucleotides are TGTGCCTGCAGTCCTCCGACAGGGAAAACCTCACCATACAATGAGCAGTTCTTC. The encoded protein is CACSPPTGKTSPYNEQFF.

The genes are TRBV20-1 and TRBJ2-7, with 7 bases that match TRBD2. The CDR3 spans 12 residues. With 6 bases clipped from V and 0 bases from J, the junction kept 2 bases outside the gene matches. From germline, CDR1 is DFQATT and CDR2 SNEGSKA (reference sequence). The CDR3 DNA is TGCAGTGCAGGCGGGAGCTCCTACGAGCAGTACTTC. This gives the protein CSAGGSSYEQYF.

Ten or more counts support this clonotype. V usage is TRBV11-1 and J usage is TRBJ2-7; weak D call: TRBD2 (6 bases). CDR1 and CDR2 (germline): SGHAT, FQDESV (reference sequence). V lost 5 bases, J lost 0 bases, and 29 bases lay in between. The CDR3 length is 20 residues. CDR3 in DNA: TGTGCCAGCAGCGAGGGCCTTAACTTCGGCGGGGCTCCACTCTCCTACGAGCAGTACTTC. This gives the protein CASSEGLNFGGAPLSYEQYF.

CDR3 coding DNA: TGCGCCAGCAGCTCTGCGACTAGTTTTTTCCGCGGGCCTAGCACAGATACGCAGTATTTT. This encodes CASSSATSFFRGPSTDTQYF. The gene calls are TRBV5-1 and TRBJ2-3; possible D gene TRBD2, 6 bases. CDR1 is SGHRS, CDR2 YFSETQ, per germline. V lost 3 bases and J lost 0, with 26 bases in between. The length of the CDR3 is 20 residues.

Concerning this clonotype itself: A much larger clone lies one base from this, so it may be a read error. The chain couples TRBV20-1 to TRBJ2-1; D not resolved. The DNA end favors TRBJ2-7, so the J call may be wrong. This CDR3 contains 14 residues. Germline CDR1 and CDR2: DFQATT and SNEGSKA (reference sequence). The CDR3 region is CSAPGPTAYNEQYF. The CDR3 DNA reads as TGCAGTGCTCCCGGGCCCACGGCCTACAATGAGCAGTACTTC.

This clonotype was detected ten times or more. The chain is built from TRBV5-1 and TRBJ1-1; unclear D gene. Between the trimmed V and J ends, which lost 2 bases and 5 bases, there was a span of 13 bases. CDR3 length: 14 amino acids. Germline CDR1 is SGHRS and CDR2 is YFSETQ. The CDR3 DNA reads as TGCGCCAGCAGCTTACCGCAGGAACAGACTGAAGCTTTCTTT. Its protein product is CASSLPQEQTEAFF. The full variable domain, its missing parts supplied by reference TRBV5-1 and TRBJ1-1, is KAGVTQTPRYLIKTRGQQVTLSCSPISGHRSVSWYQQTPGQGLQFLFEYFSETQRNKGNFPGRFSGRQFSNSRSEMNVSTLELGDSALYLCASSLPQEQTEAFFGQGTRLTVV.

The V gene is TRBV2, the J gene TRBJ2-1; 13 nucleotides match TRBD2. Germline-derived CDR1 and CDR2 are SNHLY and FYNNEI. J gave up 7 bases and V 6 bases, and 3 bases lay outside the gene matches. The CDR3 extends over 14 amino acids. This CDR3 is CASRGTSGTNEQFF. Here the CDR3 DNA reads TGTGCCAGCAGGGGGACTAGCGGGACGAATGAGCAGTTCTTC.

The J gene is TRBJ2-7, the V gene TRBV21-1; TRBD1, the table's D call, was not compared with the DNA. TRBV21-1 is classified as a pseudogene. The CDR3 has 18 residues. The CDR3 DNA is TGTGCCAGCAGCAAAGTGACAGTCAGTAGCGGGAGGGCCTACGAGCAGTACTTC. It translates to CASSKVTVSSGRAYEQYF.

This clonotype has a count of ten or more. The gene calls are TRBV27 and TRBJ1-2; unclear D gene. Trimming took off 5 bases at V and 0 bases at J, with 16 bases between the two ends. Germline V lookup: CDR1 MNHEY, CDR2 SMNVEV (reference sequence). The CDR3 is 16 amino acids. CDR3 coding DNA: TGTGCCAGCAGTCCCAGCGGGTACAGTCCTAACTATGGCTACACCTTC. Residues: CASSPSGYSPNYGYTF.

This clonotype was seen many times. The chain is built from TRBV10-3 and TRBJ2-3; D call uncertain. Trimming took off 0 bases at V and 0 bases at J, with 10 bases between the two ends. The CDR3 covers 16 residues. Germline V gives CDR1 ENHRY, CDR2 SYGVKD. The CDR3: CAISESVAGSTDTQYF. The CDR3 nucleotides read TGTGCCATCAGTGAGTCGGTTGCAGGAAGCACAGATACGCAGTATTTT.

The sample holds many counts of this clonotype. The rearrangement links TRBV3-1 to TRBJ2-1; 8 bases fit TRBD1. Germline values: CDR1 LGHDT, CDR2 YNNKEL (reference sequence). Trimming at V came to 7 bases and at J to 7 bases, leaving 12 bases not matched to a gene. The CDR3 length is 15 residues. The CDR3 DNA reads as TGTGCCAGCACCCTGCAGGGGGCACGTGGGAATGAGCAGTTCTTC. It specifies CASTLQGARGNEQFF.

This clonotype has ten or more counts. The chain has TRBV20-1 and TRBJ2-1; D is perhaps TRBD2 (6 bases). This CDR3 is built from 11 residues. Looked up from germline, CDR1 is DFQATT and CDR2 is SNEGSKA (reference sequence). The V gene lost 7 bases and the J gene lost 8 bases, with 12 bases spanning the gap. The CDR3 region is CSDPRRDEQFF. CDR3 DNA sequence: TGCAGTGATCCCAGGAGGGATGAGCAGTTCTTC.

This clonotype came up many times. V and J are TRBV12-3 or TRBV12-4 and TRBJ2-3; TRBD2 matches at 8 bases. Losses at the gene ends were 8 bases for V and 2 bases for J; bases not matched to a gene: 6. The CDR3 has 14 residues. The CDR3 sequence is CASGIAGLTDTQYF. The DNA for the CDR3 is TGTGCCAGCGGAATAGCGGGACTCACAGATACGCAGTATTTT.

Regarding this clonotype: Being one base from a much bigger clone, this may be a read error. The V and J genes are TRBV10-3 and TRBJ2-1, with 7 bases that match TRBD2. The germline CDR1 and CDR2 sequences are ENHRY and SYGVKD. The CDR3 is 14 residues long. V lost 3 bases, J lost 10 bases, and 9 bases stayed unmatched. The CDR3 loop is CAISETREREEQFF. Here the CDR3 DNA reads TGTGCCATCAGTGAAACCCGGGAGCGGGAAGAGCAGTTCTTC.

This clonotype was counted only a few times. This chain uses TRBV19 with TRBJ2-7; TRBD2 is a possible D gene (6 bases). V was cut by 7 bases and J by 5 bases, with 18 bases left in between. CDR1 is LNHDA and CDR2 is SQIVND in the germline V gene (reference sequence). This CDR3 is built from 14 residues. CDR3 DNA sequence: TGTGCCAGTAACCTCGGGGCGGGATACCACGAGCAGTACTTC. It codes for CASNLGAGYHEQYF. Complete variable domain (other parts from reference TRBV19 and TRBJ2-7): DGGITQSPKYLFRKEGQNVTLSCEQNLNHDAMYWYRQDPGQGLRLIYYSQIVNDFQKGDIAEGYSVSREKKESFPLTVTSAQKNPTAFYLCASNLGAGYHEQYFGPGTRLTVT.

The CDR3 region has the DNA TGCGCCAGCAGCCACCGGGAGATGGTCACAGATACGCAGTATTTT. Encoded protein: CASSHREMVTDTQYF. This chain uses TRBV5-1 with TRBJ2-3; D is possibly TRBD2 (6 bases). CDR3 length: 15 residues. CDR1 and CDR2 (germline): SGHRS, YFSETQ. Trimming stripped 4 bases from V and 2 bases from J, with 14 bases between.